This paragraph reports one TCR beta chain. The protocol was immunoSEQ multiplex PCR, while the TCRdb copy is restricted to in-frame clones and leaves out a portion. The sample includes some 160,000 clones, around 92% of them seen just once. Germline CDR1 SGHNT, CDR2 YENEEA. This CDR3 spans 16 amino acids. Losses at the gene ends were 6 bases for V and 7 bases for J; bases not matched to a gene: 10. The data originate from a study of T cell responses to AZD1222 COVID-19 vaccine. The rearrangement links TRBV11-3 to TRBJ2-7; 15 bases are a match to TRBD2. The sequence was obtained from an adult in good health. The sample in question was peripheral blood, obtained on day 0 of AZD1222 vaccination. The CDR3 region has the DNA TGTGCCAGCAGTTTCGGACTAGCGGGGGGGCATTTGGAGCAGTACTTC. Its translation is CASSFGLAGGHLEQYF.